Listed below are T cell receptor beta chains from one sample, sequenced in a study of beta chain features in type 1 diabetes. Generated by immunoSEQ multiplex PCR, the TCRdb table keeps only in-frame clones and is missing some. The sample lists a few hundred thousand clones; more than 15% were seen once. Sequencing was carried out using naive CD4+ T cells from blood. These receptors all come from a man younger than 40 with type 1 diabetes. The CDR3 runs from the conserved cysteine through the conserved F or W. The D gene is left open where the match is weak. Only part of the rows carry a size: once, few, many, or a class if the clone is expanded.

d_call: .
clone_size: .
j_call: TRBJ2-1
v_call: TRBV7-9
cdr3_aa: CASSPGASLGNHEQFF
cdr3_nt: TGTGCCAGCAGCCCGGGGGCGTCCCTCGGGAACCATGAGCAGTTCTTC

d_call: TRBD1
clone_size: .
j_call: TRBJ2-2
v_call: TRBV18
cdr3_aa: CASSPQTGYTGELFF
cdr3_nt: TGTGCCAGCTCACCGCAGACAGGGTACACCGGGGAGCTGTTTTTT

d_call: .
clone_size: .
j_call: TRBJ2-1
v_call: TRBV14
cdr3_aa: CASSRVTLYNEQFF
cdr3_nt: TGTGCCAGCAGCCGGGTTACCCTCTACAATGAGCAGTTCTTC

d_call: .
clone_size: .
j_call: TRBJ2-5
v_call: TRBV15
cdr3_aa: CATSSATGLATQYF
cdr3_nt: TGTGCCACCAGCAGCGCTACGGGCTTGGCGACCCAGTACTTC

d_call: .
clone_size: .
j_call: TRBJ1-1
v_call: TRBV20-1
cdr3_aa: CSSFGNTEAFF
cdr3_nt: TGCAGCTCCTTCGGGAACACTGAAGCTTTCTTT

d_call: .
clone_size: .
j_call: TRBJ2-5
v_call: TRBV7-6
cdr3_aa: CASSLAGRQETQYF
cdr3_nt: TGTGCCAGCAGCTTAGCGGGCAGACAAGAGACCCAGTACTTC

d_call: TRBD2
clone_size: few
j_call: TRBJ2-5
v_call: TRBV28
cdr3_aa: CASSFGGRLAGETQYF
cdr3_nt: TGTGCCAGCAGCTTCGGAGGCCGACTAGCAGGAGAGACCCAGTACTTC

d_call: .
clone_size: .
j_call: TRBJ2-1
v_call: TRBV30
cdr3_aa: CAWSLTSGTLNEQFF
cdr3_nt: TGTGCCTGGAGTTTAACCTCCGGGACGCTCAATGAGCAGTTCTTC

d_call: TRBD2
clone_size: .
j_call: TRBJ2-1
v_call: TRBV7-7
cdr3_aa: CASSSGLAGGTDEQFF
cdr3_nt: TGTGCTAGCAGCTCTGGACTAGCGGGGGGTACGGATGAGCAGTTCTTC

d_call: TRBD1
clone_size: .
j_call: TRBJ2-1
v_call: TRBV4-2
cdr3_aa: CASSKGGQVNEQFF
cdr3_nt: TGTGCCAGCAGCAAGGGGGGACAGGTCAATGAGCAGTTCTTC

d_call: .
clone_size: few
j_call: TRBJ2-5
v_call: TRBV7-2
cdr3_aa: CASRPQGGVGETQYF
cdr3_nt: TGTGCCAGCAGGCCTCAAGGCGGAGTAGGAGAGACCCAGTACTTC

d_call: .
clone_size: .
j_call: TRBJ1-1
v_call: TRBV29-1
cdr3_aa: CSVDKVQGEAFF
cdr3_nt: TGCAGCGTTGATAAGGTACAGGGTGAAGCTTTCTTT

d_call: .
clone_size: few
j_call: TRBJ2-2
v_call: TRBV19
cdr3_aa: CASRRRVDGELFF
cdr3_nt: TGTGCCAGTAGAAGAAGGGTTGACGGGGAGCTGTTTTTT

d_call: .
clone_size: few
j_call: TRBJ2-5
v_call: TRBV9
cdr3_aa: CASSVRQQETQYF
cdr3_nt: TGTGCCAGCAGCGTACGGCAGCAAGAGACCCAGTACTTC

d_call: .
clone_size: .
j_call: TRBJ2-7
v_call: TRBV15
cdr3_aa: CATSEPGRATYEQYF
cdr3_nt: TGTGCCACCAGCGAACCGGGACGGGCTACCTACGAGCAGTACTTC

d_call: TRBD1
clone_size: few
j_call: TRBJ2-7
v_call: TRBV28
cdr3_aa: CASTLGQGVSYEQYF
cdr3_nt: TGTGCCAGCACCCTGGGGCAGGGGGTATCCTACGAGCAGTACTTC

d_call: TRBD1
clone_size: .
j_call: TRBJ2-4
v_call: TRBV29-1
cdr3_aa: CSGYTGGWAKNIQYF
cdr3_nt: TGCAGCGGGTATACAGGGGGTTGGGCCAAAAACATTCAGTACTTC

d_call: .
clone_size: .
j_call: TRBJ2-3
v_call: TRBV4-3
cdr3_aa: CASSQATRAATQYF
cdr3_nt: TGCGCCAGCAGCCAAGCGACCCGAGCAGCCACGCAGTATTTT

d_call: .
clone_size: few
j_call: TRBJ2-3
v_call: TRBV9
cdr3_aa: CASSVSLTNTDTQYF
cdr3_nt: TGTGCCAGCAGCGTCAGCCTGACAAACACAGATACGCAGTATTTT

d_call: TRBD2
clone_size: few
j_call: TRBJ2-7
v_call: TRBV7-2
cdr3_aa: CASSLGGLADSYEQYF
cdr3_nt: TGTGCCAGCAGCTTAGGGGGACTAGCGGACTCCTACGAGCAGTACTTC

d_call: .
clone_size: .
j_call: TRBJ2-3
v_call: TRBV25-1
cdr3_aa: CASRYTDTQYF
cdr3_nt: TGTGCCAGCCGGTACACAGATACGCAGTATTTT

d_call: .
clone_size: .
j_call: TRBJ2-4
v_call: TRBV14
cdr3_aa: CASSPWTGTRNIQYF
cdr3_nt: TGTGCCAGCAGCCCCTGGACAGGGACTAGGAACATTCAGTACTTC

d_call: .
clone_size: .
j_call: TRBJ2-1
v_call: TRBV28
cdr3_aa: CASSLFGQPPNNEQFF
cdr3_nt: TGTGCCAGCAGTTTGTTTGGACAGCCTCCGAACAATGAGCAGTTCTTC

d_call: .
clone_size: few
j_call: TRBJ2-3
v_call: TRBV4-3
cdr3_aa: CASSPRALVSRDTQYF
cdr3_nt: TGCGCCAGCAGCCCTAGGGCACTAGTGAGCCGCGATACGCAGTATTTT